The subject of this entry is one T cell receptor beta chain. This entry belongs to a study of technical replicates of blood from a handful of donors. Some clones are missing from TCRdb's copy, which holds only in-frame ones; the method was immunoSEQ multiplex PCR. Here the sample spans approximately 82,000 clones, approximately 92% being singletons. The germline gives CDR1 MNHEY, CDR2 SVGAGI. V was trimmed by 2 bases and J by 5 bases, leaving 12 bases between them. The CDR3 is made up of 14 amino acids. The rearrangement uses TRBV6-5 and TRBJ2-5; D ambiguous. The sequence was obtained from a human donor in good health. Some clones in this sample may be carry-over from other donors' samples. Material: T cells isolated from PBMCs. The DNA of the CDR3 is TGTGCCAGCAGTTACGGTGATAGCCGGGAGACCCAGTACTTC. Its translation: CASSYGDSRETQYF.